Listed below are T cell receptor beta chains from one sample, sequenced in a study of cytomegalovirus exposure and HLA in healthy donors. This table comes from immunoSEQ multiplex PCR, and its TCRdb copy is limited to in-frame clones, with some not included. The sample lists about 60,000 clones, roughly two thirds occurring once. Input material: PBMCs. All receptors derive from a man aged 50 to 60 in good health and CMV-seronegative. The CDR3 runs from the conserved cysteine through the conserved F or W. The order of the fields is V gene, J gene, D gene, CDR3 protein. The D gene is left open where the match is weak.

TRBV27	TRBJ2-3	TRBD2	CASSFYSGALDTDTQYF
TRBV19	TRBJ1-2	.	CAGNTPPGGYTF
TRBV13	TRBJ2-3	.	CASSPAEFADTQYF
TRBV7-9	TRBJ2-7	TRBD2	CASSLGGRGAHEQYF
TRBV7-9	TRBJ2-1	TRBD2	CASSLGGLAGDEQFF
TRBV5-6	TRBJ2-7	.	CASSQGQYYEQYF
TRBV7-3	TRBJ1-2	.	CASSLNREGGYTF
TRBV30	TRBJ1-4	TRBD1	CAWGSGTGGFLGEKLFF
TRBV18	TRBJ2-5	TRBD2	CASSPSSGEVTQYF
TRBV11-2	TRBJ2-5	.	CASSAFRLGTQYF
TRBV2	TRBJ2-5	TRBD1	CASSRDSTGEWETQYF
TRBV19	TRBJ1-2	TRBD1	CATAGQGDFAYGYTF
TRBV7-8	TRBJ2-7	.	CASSLGERGREQYF
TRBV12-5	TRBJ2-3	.	CASGLTSWDTQYF
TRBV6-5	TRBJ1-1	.	CASSETASTEAFF
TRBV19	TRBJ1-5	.	CASSMRGRGYNSNQPQHF
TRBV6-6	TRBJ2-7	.	CASNLPGEQYF
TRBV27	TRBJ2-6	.	CASSSPSPGANVLTF
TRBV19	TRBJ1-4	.	CASSIGRRDNEKLFF
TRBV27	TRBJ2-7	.	CASSSTGRRYF
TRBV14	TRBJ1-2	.	CASEGGPGGGYTF
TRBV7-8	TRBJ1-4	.	CASSTGEKLFF
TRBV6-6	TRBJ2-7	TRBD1	CASSYSTGVEQYF
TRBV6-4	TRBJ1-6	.	CASSDSAGNNSPLHF
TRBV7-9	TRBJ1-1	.	CSSSLMGRGWNTEAFF
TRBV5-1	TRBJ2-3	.	CASSFSRDTQYF
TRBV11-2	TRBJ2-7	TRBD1	CASSPVTGTGPLEQYF
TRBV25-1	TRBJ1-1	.	CASSERGGQGTEAFF
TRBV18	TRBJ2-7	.	CASSGQPSSYEQYF
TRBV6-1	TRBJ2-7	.	CASSEVSTGSYEQYF
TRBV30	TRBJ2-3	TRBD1	CACWDRILVDTQYF
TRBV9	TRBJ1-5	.	CASSVQGNQPQHF
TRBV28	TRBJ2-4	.	CASRKRLVQAKNIQYF
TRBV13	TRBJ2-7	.	CASSGQGYEQYF
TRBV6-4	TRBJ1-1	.	CASPGQNTEAFF